One sample yielded the 9 T cell receptor beta chains listed below, sequenced in a study of blood T cell repertoires in COVID-19. Clones were sequenced by immunoSEQ multiplex PCR, and TCRdb holds only the in-frame ones, with some missing. This sample has around 130,000 clones, with 84% found just once. Input material: peripheral blood. These TCRs come from a woman between 25 and 40 years old who had recovered from COVID-19.

This sequence joins TRBV5-4 and TRBJ2-3; 11 bases are a match to TRBD2. Germline CDR1 SGHNT, CDR2 YYREEE (reference sequence). The CDR3 spans 17 residues. The V and J ends lost 4 bases and 3 bases, in that order; junction bases with no gene match: 10. The DNA of the CDR3 is TGTGCCAGCAGCAGCCGACTAGCGGGGCGTAATACAGATACGCAGTATTTT. Its translation: CASSSRLAGRNTDTQYF.

The CDR3 bases are TGTGCCAGTAGTATTTGGGGCGCCGGGGAGCTGTTTTTT. This translates into CASSIWGAGELFF. J is TRBJ2-2 and V is TRBV19; a weak D match, TRBD1 (5 bases). With 3 bases removed from V and 6 bases from J, the gap between germline ends came to 8 bases. Germline V gives CDR1 LNHDA, CDR2 SQIVND (reference sequence). This CDR3 is built from 13 residues.

V is TRBV7-8 and J is TRBJ1-2; D unresolved. The CDR3 loop spans 13 amino acids. Trimming left V 4 bases short and J 5 bases short, with 11 bases between. CDR1 and CDR2 (germline): SGHVS, FQNEAQ. This chain's CDR3 is CASSSYEEYGYTF. CDR3 DNA sequence: TGTGCCAGCAGCTCTTACGAAGAGTATGGCTACACCTTC.

This clone was observed a handful of times. The chain couples TRBV19 to TRBJ1-6; 9 bases are shared with TRBD1. Germline CDR1 is LNHDA and CDR2 is SQIVND (reference sequence). There are 14 residues in the CDR3. V shed 10 bases, J shed 7 bases, and the junction held 8 bases outside the gene matches. For the CDR3, the DNA is TGTGCCACCGAACAGGGGGCTTTGAATTCACCCCTCCACTTT. As protein: CATEQGALNSPLHF.

The genes are TRBV7-2 and TRBJ1-2, with D possibly being TRBD1 (5 bases). The germline gives CDR1 SGHTA, CDR2 FQGNSA. The CDR3 sequence is 14 residues long. Trimming removed 3 bases from V and 5 bases from J, with 13 bases in between. For the CDR3, the DNA is TGTGCCAGCAGCTTGGACAACAACCGGTATGGCTACACCTTC. Encoded protein: CASSLDNNRYGYTF.

This chain uses TRBV6-6 with TRBJ2-3, with D possibly TRBD1 on 5 matching bases. CDR1 MNHNY and CDR2 SVGAGI come from the germline V gene (reference sequence). The CDR3 is made up of 14 amino acids. V dropped 2 bases and J dropped 2 bases, with 8 bases sitting between them. The CDR3 loop is CASSYPRATDTQYF. The DNA for the CDR3 is TGTGCCAGCAGTTACCCCAGGGCCACAGATACGCAGTATTTT.

In its sample, this clone was seen once. This chain links TRBV6-8 with TRBJ2-5; D gene uncertain. V lost 10 bases, J lost 2 bases, and 14 bases lay in between. Germline lookup yields CDR1 MNHGY and CDR2 SAAAGT. CDR3 length: 13 residues. The DNA for the CDR3 is TGTGCCACCAATAGTAACGTACAAGAGACCCAGTACTTC. Translating it yields CATNSNVQETQYF.

The chain couples TRBV14 to TRBJ2-5, with D perhaps TRBD2 (6 bases). Trimming removed 4 bases at V and 9 bases at J, with 15 bases between. The CDR3 has 13 amino acids. Germline V gene lookup returns CDR1 SGHDN and CDR2 FVKESK. The CDR3 bases are TGTGCCAGCAGCCTCCGGGAGCCCGGTGCCCAGTACTTC. Translation: CASSLREPGAQYF.

The CDR3 DNA follows: TGCGCCAGCAGCTTATCTAGCGGGAAGCGCACAGATACGCAGTATTTT. Residues: CASSLSSGKRTDTQYF. The V gene is TRBV5-1, the J gene TRBJ2-3; 9 positions match TRBD2. The germline V gene has CDR1 SGHRS and CDR2 YFSETQ. The CDR3 runs to 16 residues. Trimming took 2 bases from V and 1 from J; bases not matched to a gene: 5.